This T cell receptor beta chain is drawn from a study of cytomegalovirus exposure and HLA in healthy donors. The ends lost 4 bases at V and 0 bases at J; junction bases unmatched: 8. The CDR3 length is 16 residues. Looked up from germline, CDR1 is MDHEN and CDR2 is SYDVKM. PCR amplification relied on 60 Vbeta primers (plus 13 Jbeta primers). Data came from immunoSEQ multiplex PCR; TCRdb stores just in-frame clones and leaves some out. This sample yields some 130,000 clones, of which approximately 77% are seen a single time; approximately 2% belongs to the top ten. V is TRBV28 and J is TRBJ2-7, with 8 bases lining up with TRBD1. Sample: PBMCs. The sequence came from a man under 40 in good health and CMV-seronegative. For the CDR3, the DNA is TGTGCCAGCAGTTCCTACGGACAGGGCAACTCCTACGAGCAGTACTTC. Its protein product is CASSSYGQGNSYEQYF.